The rows below give T cell receptor beta chains drawn from one sample of a study of cytomegalovirus exposure and HLA in healthy donors. Here immunoSEQ multiplex PCR was the method, and the copy in TCRdb shows in-frame clones only, minus some. This sample carries some 130,000 clones, approximately 80% of them seen once, and the ten largest clones take around 3.2%. The sample consisted of PBMCs. The receptors stem from a man aged 40-49 years in good health and CMV-seronegative. The CDR3 runs from the conserved cysteine through the conserved F or W. A D gene is named only where the DNA matches it firmly. Expanded clones are given a class, and other clones once, few, many or no size at all.

j_call clone_size d_call v_call cdr3_nt cdr3_aa
TRBJ2-1 once TRBD2 TRBV6-4 TGTGCCAGCAGACCTAGCGGGGGGGCGGGTCGGAATGAGCAGTTCTTC CASRPSGGAGRNEQFF
TRBJ2-1 - - TRBV7-2 TGTGCCAGCAGACTCAACTACAATGAGCAGTTCTTC CASRLNYNEQFF
TRBJ1-1 - - TRBV7-3 TGTGCCAGCAGCTTAATTCTGTCCCCTGAAGCTTTCTTT CASSLILSPEAFF
TRBJ2-7 - - TRBV27 TGTGCCAGCAGTTTATCCCCCTACGGGTCAAAGGGGTACGAGCAGTACTTC CASSLSPYGSKGYEQYF
TRBJ1-1 - - TRBV4-1 TGCGCCAGCAGCCAAGACCCGACAGGAATGAACACTGAAGCTTTCTTT CASSQDPTGMNTEAFF
TRBJ2-7 - TRBD2 TRBV19 TGTGCCAGTAGTGGGGGACTAGCGGGGACCTACGAGCAGTACTTC CASSGGLAGTYEQYF
TRBJ2-1 - TRBD2 TRBV9 TGTGCCAGCAGCGTGTTAGCGGGGGGGAATGAGCAGTTCTTC CASSVLAGGNEQFF
TRBJ2-2 - TRBD2 TRBV10-2 TGCGCCAGCAGCCGGGTAGGGGAGGGCACCGGGGAGCTGTTTTTT CASSRVGEGTGELFF
TRBJ1-4 - TRBD1 TRBV7-2 TGTGCCAGCAGCTTAGCGCTGGACAGGGCAAGTGAAAAACTGTTTTTT CASSLALDRASEKLFF
TRBJ1-2 few TRBD1 TRBV7-9 TGTGCCAGCAGCTCGGGGCCAGACAGGGTCGAGGGCTACACCTTC CASSSGPDRVEGYTF
TRBJ2-1 - TRBD1 TRBV7-2 TGTGCCAGCAGCTTATCCGGGACAGTTAACAATGAGCAGTTCTTC CASSLSGTVNNEQFF
TRBJ2-3 - - TRBV6-6 TGTGCCAGCAGTTACTCCGGCTCCGGGGACACAGATACGCAGTATTTT CASSYSGSGDTDTQYF
TRBJ2-1 - - TRBV7-2 TGTGCCAGCAGCTTAAGAAGTAGCGGAGCCTACAATGAGCAGTTCTTC CASSLRSSGAYNEQFF
TRBJ2-1 - TRBD2 TRBV19 TGTGCCAGTAGTACCGGACTAGGCCTAAATGAGCAGTTCTTC CASSTGLGLNEQFF
TRBJ2-7 few TRBD1 TRBV7-3 TGTGCCAGCAGCCCCCGACAGGGGGCCGTCCACGAGCAGTACTTC CASSPRQGAVHEQYF
TRBJ1-1 few - TRBV6-1 TGTGCCAGCAGTGAAGTTGTGGGTCGGGACACTGAAGCTTTCTTT CASSEVVGRDTEAFF
TRBJ1-1 - - TRBV2 TGTGCCAGCAGCACGGACATGAACACTGAAGCTTTCTTT CASSTDMNTEAFF
TRBJ2-1 - - TRBV6-1 TGTGCCAGCCTCGGACTAATTGGGAATGAGCAGTTCTTC CASLGLIGNEQFF
TRBJ2-3 - TRBD2 TRBV9 TGTGCCAGCAGCTCGTTAGCGGGAGGAACCGCAGATACGCAGTATTTT CASSSLAGGTADTQYF
TRBJ2-1 - TRBD2 TRBV5-5 TGTGCCAGCAGCTTGGAGGCTAGCGGGAGGGTCAATGAGCAGTTCTTC CASSLEASGRVNEQFF
TRBJ1-5 - TRBD1 TRBV18 TGTGCCAGCTCCTCGACAGGGTGGAGCAATCAGCCCCAGCATTTT CASSSTGWSNQPQHF
TRBJ1-4 - - TRBV7-2 TGTGCCAGCAGCTTAAACAGGGATGAAAAACTGTTTTTT CASSLNRDEKLFF
TRBJ2-1 - TRBD2 TRBV7-7 TGTGCCAGCAGCCCGGGACTAGACGGCAATGAGCAGTTCTTC CASSPGLDGNEQFF
TRBJ1-5 - - TRBV5-1 TGCGCCAGCAGCTTTGCAGGGGATGGGCCCCAGCATTTT CASSFAGDGPQHF
TRBJ2-7 - TRBD1 TRBV27 TGTGCCACGAGACCGGGACAGGGCGCCTACGAGCAGTACTTC CATRPGQGAYEQYF
TRBJ2-7 - TRBD2 TRBV30 TGTGCCTGGAGCCCCAGCGGGGGGTTTTCCTACGAGCAGTACTTC CAWSPSGGFSYEQYF
TRBJ1-5 - - TRBV6-1 TGTGCCAGCCTAGGACAGAACCAGCCCCAGCATTTT CASLGQNQPQHF
TRBJ1-5 - - TRBV6-4 TGTGCCAGCAGTGAGGGCCCCGGACAGCCCCAGCATTTT CASSEGPGQPQHF
TRBJ1-1 few - TRBV6-1 TGTGCCATCGAGGCAGATATGAACACTGAAGCTTTCTTT CAIEADMNTEAFF
TRBJ2-7 - - TRBV9 TGTGCCAGCAGCGGGGGCCACAGCTCCTACGAGCAGTACTTC CASSGGHSSYEQYF
TRBJ1-4 - TRBD1 TRBV5-8 TGTGCCAGCAGCTCACAAGGACAGGGAGTCGAAAAACTGTTTTTT CASSSQGQGVEKLFF
TRBJ2-2 - TRBD2 TRBV4-3 TGCGCCAGCAGCCAAGATCGCGCTAGCGGGGGGCCTACCACCGGGGAGCTGTTTTTT CASSQDRASGGPTTGELFF
TRBJ2-3 - TRBD2 TRBV7-2 TGTGCCAGCAGCCCCCTAGCGGGAGATACGCAGTATTTT CASSPLAGDTQYF
TRBJ1-2 - - TRBV10-3 TGTGCCATCAGTGGGTCCTCGGGGAGACGGCGATATGGCTACACCTTC CAISGSSGRRRYGYTF
TRBJ2-3 - - TRBV6-4 TGTGCCAGCAGCGTTCTAGCGACCGCAGATACGCAGTATTTT CASSVLATADTQYF
TRBJ2-1 once TRBD2 TRBV7-9 TGTGCCAGCAGCTTAGCGCGGCTAGCGGGAGGTCTATACAATGAGCAGTTCTTC CASSLARLAGGLYNEQFF
TRBJ1-1 - - TRBV19 TGTGCCAGTAGTAGCCCGACGGGGGGGCACCCTGAAGCTTTCTTT CASSSPTGGHPEAFF
TRBJ2-7 - TRBD1 TRBV27 TGTGCCAGCAGTTCCAGACAGGGTACCTACGAGCAGTACTTC CASSSRQGTYEQYF
TRBJ2-3 - - TRBV5-1 TGCGCCAGCAGCTTGATCGGACAACTCGAGGATACGCAGTATTTT CASSLIGQLEDTQYF
TRBJ1-2 - TRBD1 TRBV6-5 TGTGCCAGCAGGAGACAGGGGGCAGGCTATGGCTACACCTTC CASRRQGAGYGYTF
TRBJ2-7 - - TRBV6-5 TGTGCCATCTCGAGGGGGGGACCTCTATACGAGCAGTACTTC CAISRGGPLYEQYF
TRBJ2-7 - TRBD2 TRBV9 TGTGCCAGCAGCGTTAGCGGGAGGGGGTACGAGCAGTACTTC CASSVSGRGYEQYF